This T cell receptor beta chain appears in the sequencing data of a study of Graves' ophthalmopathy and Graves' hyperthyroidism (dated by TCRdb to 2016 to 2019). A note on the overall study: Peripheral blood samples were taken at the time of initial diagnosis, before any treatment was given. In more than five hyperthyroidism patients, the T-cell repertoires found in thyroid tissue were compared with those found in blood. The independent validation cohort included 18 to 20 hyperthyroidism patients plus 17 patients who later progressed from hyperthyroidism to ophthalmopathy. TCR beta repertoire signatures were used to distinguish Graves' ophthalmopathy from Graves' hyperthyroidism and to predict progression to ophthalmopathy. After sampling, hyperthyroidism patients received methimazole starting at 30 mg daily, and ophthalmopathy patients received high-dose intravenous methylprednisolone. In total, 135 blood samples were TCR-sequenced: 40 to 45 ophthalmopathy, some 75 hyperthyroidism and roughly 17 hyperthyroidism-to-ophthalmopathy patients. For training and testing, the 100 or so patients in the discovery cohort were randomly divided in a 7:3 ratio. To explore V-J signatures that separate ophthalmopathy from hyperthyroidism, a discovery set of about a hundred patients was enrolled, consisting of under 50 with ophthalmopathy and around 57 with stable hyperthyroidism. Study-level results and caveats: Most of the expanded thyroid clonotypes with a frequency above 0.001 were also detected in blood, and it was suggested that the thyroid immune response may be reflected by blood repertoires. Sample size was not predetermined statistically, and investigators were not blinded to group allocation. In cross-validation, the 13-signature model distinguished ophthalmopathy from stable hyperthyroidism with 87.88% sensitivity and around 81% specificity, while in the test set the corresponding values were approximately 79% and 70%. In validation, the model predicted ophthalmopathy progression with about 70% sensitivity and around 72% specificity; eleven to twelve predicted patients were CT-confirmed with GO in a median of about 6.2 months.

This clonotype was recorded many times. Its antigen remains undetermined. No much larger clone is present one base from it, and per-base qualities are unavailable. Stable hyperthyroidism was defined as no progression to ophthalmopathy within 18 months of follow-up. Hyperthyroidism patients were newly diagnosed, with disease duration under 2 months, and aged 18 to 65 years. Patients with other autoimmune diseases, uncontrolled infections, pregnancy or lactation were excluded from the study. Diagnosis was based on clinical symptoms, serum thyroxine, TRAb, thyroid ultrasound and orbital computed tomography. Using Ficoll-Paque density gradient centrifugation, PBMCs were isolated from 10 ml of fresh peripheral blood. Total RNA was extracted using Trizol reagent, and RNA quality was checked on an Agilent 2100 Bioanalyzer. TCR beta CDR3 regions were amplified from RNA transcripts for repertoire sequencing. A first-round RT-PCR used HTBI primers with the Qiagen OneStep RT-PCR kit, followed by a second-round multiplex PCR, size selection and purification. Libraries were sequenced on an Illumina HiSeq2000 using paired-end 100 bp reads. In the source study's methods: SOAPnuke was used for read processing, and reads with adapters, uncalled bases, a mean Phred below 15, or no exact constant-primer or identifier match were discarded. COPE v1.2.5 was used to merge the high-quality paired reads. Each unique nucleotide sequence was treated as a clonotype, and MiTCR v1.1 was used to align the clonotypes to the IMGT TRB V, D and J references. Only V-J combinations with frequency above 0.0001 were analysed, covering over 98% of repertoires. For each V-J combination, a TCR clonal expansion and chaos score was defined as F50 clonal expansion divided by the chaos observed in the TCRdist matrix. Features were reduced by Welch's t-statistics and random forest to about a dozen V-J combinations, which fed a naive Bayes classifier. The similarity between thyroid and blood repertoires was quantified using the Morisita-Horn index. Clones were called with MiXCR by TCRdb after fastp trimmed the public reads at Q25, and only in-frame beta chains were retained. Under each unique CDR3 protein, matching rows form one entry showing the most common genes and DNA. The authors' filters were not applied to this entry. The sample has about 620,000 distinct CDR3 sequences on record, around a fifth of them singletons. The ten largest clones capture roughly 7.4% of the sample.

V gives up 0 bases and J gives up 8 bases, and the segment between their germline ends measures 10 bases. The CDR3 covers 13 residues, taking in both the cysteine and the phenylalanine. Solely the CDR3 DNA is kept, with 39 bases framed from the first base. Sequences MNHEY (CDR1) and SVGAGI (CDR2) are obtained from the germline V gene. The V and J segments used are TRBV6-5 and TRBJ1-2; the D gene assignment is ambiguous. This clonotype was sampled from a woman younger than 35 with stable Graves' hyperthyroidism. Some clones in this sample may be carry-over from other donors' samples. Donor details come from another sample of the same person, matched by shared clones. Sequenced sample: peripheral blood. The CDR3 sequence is CASSYSYLSGYTF. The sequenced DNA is TGTGCCAGCAGTTACTCGTACCTTTCGGGCTACACCTTC.